This TCR beta chain was recorded in a study of cytomegalovirus exposure and HLA in healthy donors. In the PCR, 60 Vbeta and 13 Jbeta primers were used. Data came from immunoSEQ multiplex PCR; TCRdb stores just in-frame clones and leaves some out. The sample includes 150,000 or so clones, about 80% of them seen just once. What was sequenced was PBMCs. This TCR came from a woman in her forties in good health and CMV-seronegative.

The CDR3 bases are TGTGCCAGCAGTTTTATGGGCCGACCGATTCTATACTTC. Its translation is CASSFMGRPILYF. The chain joins TRBV28 to TRBJ2-7; D call uncertain. The CDR3 sequence is 13 residues long. V was clipped by 3 bases and J by 13 bases, with 19 bases between them. CDR1 and CDR2 from the germline V gene are MDHEN and SYDVKM.